These T cell receptor beta chains were read from a single sample in a study of blood T cells in healthy people across ages. TCRdb redid the calling of the 5' RACE reads with MiXCR, one entry per CDR3 protein. The table records about 780,000 distinct CDR3 sequences, about 26% of them present only once. In addition, the sample was reused for a study of T cells of mothers and their children.

The source material was blood. The receptors derive from a boy aged 10-17 years in good health. Both conserved end residues are part of each CDR3. Each record gives: CDR3 protein, CDR3 DNA, J gene, D gene, V gene, clone size. A D gene is named only where the DNA matches it firmly. Expanded clones are given a class, and other clones once, few, many or no size at all.

cdr3_aa: CSARSSAYEQYF
cdr3_nt: TGCAGTGCTCGGAGCAGCGCGTACGAGCAGTACTTC
j_call: TRBJ2-7
d_call: -
v_call: TRBV20-1
clone_size: -

cdr3_aa: CSAESPGERYEQYF
cdr3_nt: TGCAGTGCTGAGTCTCCCGGGGAAAGGTACGAGCAGTACTTC
j_call: TRBJ2-7
d_call: -
v_call: TRBV20-1
clone_size: -

cdr3_aa: CASSYSPSSGVYNEQFF
cdr3_nt: TGTGCCAGCAGTTACTCCCCTTCTAGCGGTGTTTACAATGAGCAGTTCTTC
j_call: TRBJ2-1
d_call: TRBD2
v_call: TRBV6-5
clone_size: many

cdr3_aa: CASSLARGHEQFF
cdr3_nt: TGTGCCAGCAGTTTGGCGAGGGGGCATGAGCAGTTCTTC
j_call: TRBJ2-1
d_call: TRBD1
v_call: TRBV12-3/TRBV12-4
clone_size: -

cdr3_aa: CASSYSMPREYGYTF
cdr3_nt: TGTGCCAGCAGTTACTCGATGCCCAGGGAATATGGCTACACCTTC
j_call: TRBJ1-2
d_call: -
v_call: TRBV6-5
clone_size: -

cdr3_aa: CATRGAGVNTEAFF
cdr3_nt: TGTGCCACCAGGGGGGCTGGTGTGAACACTGAAGCTTTCTTT
j_call: TRBJ1-1
d_call: TRBD1
v_call: TRBV25-1
clone_size: -

cdr3_aa: CASRRGHNEETQYF
cdr3_nt: TGTGCCTCAAGACGAGGACACAACGAAGAGACCCAGTACTTC
j_call: TRBJ2-5
d_call: -
v_call: TRBV12-3/TRBV12-4
clone_size: few

cdr3_aa: CATSTGPYDQYF
cdr3_nt: TGTGCCACCTCGACAGGTCCCTACGACCAGTACTTC
j_call: TRBJ2-7
d_call: -
v_call: TRBV19
clone_size: -

cdr3_aa: CASSAFRRGEIADTQYF
cdr3_nt: TGTGCCAGCAGCGCATTTCGGCGGGGGGAAATTGCAGATACGCAGTATTTT
j_call: TRBJ2-3
d_call: TRBD2
v_call: TRBV2
clone_size: -

cdr3_aa: CSAPRDSDEKLFF
cdr3_nt: TGCAGTGCCCCCCGGGACAGCGATGAAAAACTGTTTTTT
j_call: TRBJ1-4
d_call: TRBD1
v_call: TRBV20-1
clone_size: few

cdr3_aa: CAISERSDSRLQYF
cdr3_nt: TGTGCCATCAGTGAGAGATCGGACAGCCGTTTACAGTACTTC
j_call: TRBJ2-4
d_call: -
v_call: TRBV10-3
clone_size: -

cdr3_aa: CAITSSYEQYF
cdr3_nt: TGTGCCATCACATCGAGCTACGAGCAGTACTTC
j_call: TRBJ2-7
d_call: -
v_call: TRBV10-3
clone_size: -

cdr3_aa: CASSQDRGLAGQLAKNIQYF
cdr3_nt: TGCGCCAGCAGCCAAGATCGGGGACTAGCGGGCCAGCTAGCCAAAAACATTCAGTACTTC
j_call: TRBJ2-4
d_call: TRBD2
v_call: TRBV4-1
clone_size: -

cdr3_aa: CASSNNIRVGQGDNEQFF
cdr3_nt: TGTGCCAGCAGCAATAATATTCGGGTAGGACAGGGGGACAATGAGCAGTTCTTC
j_call: TRBJ2-1
d_call: TRBD1
v_call: TRBV7-9
clone_size: -

cdr3_aa: CASSLLPFGDTQYF
cdr3_nt: TGTGCCAGCAGCTTACTACCTTTCGGAGATACGCAGTATTTT
j_call: TRBJ2-3
d_call: -
v_call: TRBV7-2
clone_size: few

cdr3_aa: CASSRSGVLDEQFF
cdr3_nt: TGTGCCAGCAGCCGAAGCGGGGTCTTGGATGAGCAGTTCTTC
j_call: TRBJ2-1
d_call: TRBD2
v_call: TRBV7-9
clone_size: -

cdr3_aa: CASSLGRTGNNEQFF
cdr3_nt: TGTGCCAGCAGTTTAGGTAGGACCGGGAACAATGAGCAGTTCTTC
j_call: TRBJ2-1
d_call: -
v_call: TRBV12-3/TRBV12-4
clone_size: -

cdr3_aa: CSAGQGKVSTNEKLFF
cdr3_nt: TGCAGTGCGGGACAGGGAAAAGTTTCGACTAATGAAAAACTGTTTTTT
j_call: TRBJ1-4
d_call: TRBD1
v_call: TRBV20-1
clone_size: few

cdr3_aa: CASSYHSYEQYF
cdr3_nt: TGTGCCAGCAGCTACCACTCCTACGAGCAGTACTTC
j_call: TRBJ2-7
d_call: -
v_call: TRBV7-8
clone_size: few

cdr3_aa: CASSFGQQGAGKLFF
cdr3_nt: TGTGCCAGCAGTTTTGGACAACAGGGGGCAGGAAAACTGTTTTTT
j_call: TRBJ1-4
d_call: TRBD1
v_call: TRBV27
clone_size: many

cdr3_aa: CASSQTTDYEQYF
cdr3_nt: TGTGCCAGCAGCCAGACGACAGACTACGAGCAGTACTTC
j_call: TRBJ2-7
d_call: -
v_call: TRBV4-2
clone_size: -

cdr3_aa: CASSLNGIGARYKQYF
cdr3_nt: TGCGCCAGCAGCCTAAACGGTATAGGGGCGCGGTACAAGCAGTACTTC
j_call: TRBJ2-7
d_call: -
v_call: TRBV5-1
clone_size: -

cdr3_aa: CASTLRGAEDEKLFF
cdr3_nt: TGTGCCAGCACCCTTAGGGGGGCAGAAGATGAAAAACTGTTTTTT
j_call: TRBJ1-4
d_call: -
v_call: TRBV12-3/TRBV12-4
clone_size: few

cdr3_aa: CASNRAGQPNIQYF
cdr3_nt: TGTGCCAGCAACCGGGCAGGCCAGCCAAACATTCAGTACTTC
j_call: TRBJ2-4
d_call: -
v_call: TRBV6-5
clone_size: few

cdr3_aa: CASSYHSNQPQHF
cdr3_nt: TGTGCCAGCAGTTACCATAGCAATCAGCCCCAGCATTTT
j_call: TRBJ1-5
d_call: -
v_call: TRBV6-6
clone_size: few

cdr3_aa: CASSYSPGGNNEQFF
cdr3_nt: TGTGCCAGCAGTTATTCCCCAGGGGGGAACAATGAGCAGTTCTTC
j_call: TRBJ2-1
d_call: -
v_call: TRBV6-2/TRBV6-3
clone_size: -

cdr3_aa: CASSQGGGDQPQHF
cdr3_nt: TGTGCCAGCAGCCAAGGGGGTGGGGATCAGCCCCAGCATTTT
j_call: TRBJ1-5
d_call: -
v_call: TRBV11-2
clone_size: few

cdr3_aa: CASSLGGGLYEQYF
cdr3_nt: TGTGCCAGCAGCTTAGGGGGGGGCCTCTACGAGCAGTACTTC
j_call: TRBJ2-7
d_call: -
v_call: TRBV7-2
clone_size: many

cdr3_aa: CTSTQGAGETQYF
cdr3_nt: TGTACCAGTACGCAGGGGGCTGGGGAGACCCAGTACTTC
j_call: TRBJ2-5
d_call: TRBD1
v_call: TRBV25-1
clone_size: few

cdr3_aa: CSAREGSGGQRNYGYTF
cdr3_nt: TGCAGTGCTAGAGAAGGGTCGGGGGGCCAAAGGAACTATGGCTACACCTTC
j_call: TRBJ1-2
d_call: -
v_call: TRBV20-1
clone_size: -

cdr3_aa: CASSYGMGGTDTQYF
cdr3_nt: TGTGCCAGCAGTTACGGGATGGGGGGCACGGATACGCAGTATTTT
j_call: TRBJ2-3
d_call: -
v_call: TRBV6-6
clone_size: -

cdr3_aa: CAGSKGELRQETQYF
cdr3_nt: TGTGCCGGATCGAAAGGGGAGTTGAGGCAAGAGACCCAGTACTTC
j_call: TRBJ2-5
d_call: -
v_call: TRBV11-2
clone_size: -

cdr3_aa: CASSFPGVIGANVLTF
cdr3_nt: TGTGCCAGCAGCTTCCCAGGGGTTATTGGGGCCAACGTCCTGACTTTC
j_call: TRBJ2-6
d_call: -
v_call: TRBV11-2
clone_size: -

cdr3_aa: CASSIGGVDEQFF
cdr3_nt: TGTGCCAGCAGTATCGGAGGGGTTGATGAGCAGTTCTTC
j_call: TRBJ2-1
d_call: -
v_call: TRBV6-5
clone_size: -

cdr3_aa: CAISERPTDTQYF
cdr3_nt: TGTGCCATCAGTGAGCGACCCACAGATACGCAGTATTTT
j_call: TRBJ2-3
d_call: -
v_call: TRBV10-3
clone_size: -

cdr3_aa: CASSPRQGETQYF
cdr3_nt: TGTGCCAGCTCACCCAGACAGGGAGAGACCCAGTACTTC
j_call: TRBJ2-5
d_call: TRBD1
v_call: TRBV18
clone_size: few

cdr3_aa: CASSNRFSNQPQHF
cdr3_nt: TGTGCCAGCTCAAACAGGTTTAGCAATCAGCCCCAGCATTTT
j_call: TRBJ1-5
d_call: -
v_call: TRBV18
clone_size: -

cdr3_aa: CASRDGTGGYNEQFF
cdr3_nt: TGTGCCAGCAGGGACGGGACAGGGGGCTACAATGAGCAGTTCTTC
j_call: TRBJ2-1
d_call: TRBD1
v_call: TRBV12-3/TRBV12-4
clone_size: -

cdr3_aa: CASSHPGAGNEQFF
cdr3_nt: TGTGCCAGCAGCCATCCTGGGGCGGGTAATGAGCAGTTCTTC
j_call: TRBJ2-1
d_call: -
v_call: TRBV3-1
clone_size: -

cdr3_aa: CASSSRRGTQYF
cdr3_nt: TGTGCCAGCAGCTCGCGCCGAGGGACCCAGTACTTC
j_call: TRBJ2-5
d_call: -
v_call: TRBV5-6
clone_size: -

cdr3_aa: CSVARTSGLPSSGNTIYF
cdr3_nt: TGCAGCGTTGCTAGGACCTCGGGACTCCCAAGCTCTGGAAACACCATATATTTT
j_call: TRBJ1-3
d_call: -
v_call: TRBV29-1
clone_size: few

cdr3_aa: CASSLNGRRAKNIQYF
cdr3_nt: TGTGCCAGCAGTTTAAACGGACGAAGGGCCAAAAACATTCAGTACTTC
j_call: TRBJ2-4
d_call: -
v_call: TRBV12-3/TRBV12-4
clone_size: few

cdr3_aa: CATSKTLEGEKLFF
cdr3_nt: TGTGCCACCAGCAAGACCTTAGAGGGAGAAAAACTGTTTTTT
j_call: TRBJ1-4
d_call: -
v_call: TRBV15
clone_size: few

cdr3_aa: CASKGTGELFF
cdr3_nt: TGTGCCAGCAAGGGTACCGGGGAGCTGTTTTTT
j_call: TRBJ2-2
d_call: -
v_call: TRBV3-1
clone_size: -

cdr3_aa: CASSVGALNTGELFF
cdr3_nt: TGTGCCAGCAGCGTAGGGGCCCTGAACACCGGGGAGCTGTTTTTT
j_call: TRBJ2-2
d_call: -
v_call: TRBV11-2
clone_size: few

cdr3_aa: CASTGSGGDTQYF
cdr3_nt: TGTGCCAGCACCGGAAGTGGCGGAGATACGCAGTATTTT
j_call: TRBJ2-3
d_call: -
v_call: TRBV2
clone_size: -

cdr3_aa: CASSLWGGSVNYGYTF
cdr3_nt: TGTGCCAGCAGTTTATGGGGAGGATCGGTCAACTATGGCTACACCTTC
j_call: TRBJ1-2
d_call: -
v_call: TRBV27
clone_size: -

cdr3_aa: CASSFYESGNQRVAKNIQYF
cdr3_nt: TGTGCCAGCAGCTTCTACGAATCCGGGAATCAACGAGTAGCCAAAAACATTCAGTACTTC
j_call: TRBJ2-4
d_call: -
v_call: TRBV11-1
clone_size: few

cdr3_aa: CASTGREGADTQYF
cdr3_nt: TGTGCCAGCACCGGCAGGGAGGGGGCAGATACGCAGTATTTT
j_call: TRBJ2-3
d_call: -
v_call: TRBV12-3/TRBV12-4
clone_size: -

cdr3_aa: CASSPRTGVIANEKLFF
cdr3_nt: TGTGCCAGCAGTCCCCGGACAGGGGTTATAGCTAATGAAAAACTGTTTTTT
j_call: TRBJ1-4
d_call: TRBD1
v_call: TRBV12-3/TRBV12-4
clone_size: few

cdr3_aa: CASSLEQGPYKKYF
cdr3_nt: TGCGCCAGCAGCTTGGAACAGGGCCCCTATAAGAAGTACTTC
j_call: TRBJ2-7
d_call: -
v_call: TRBV5-1
clone_size: -

cdr3_aa: CASSQDSTVNQPQHF
cdr3_nt: TGTGCCAGCAGCCAAGATTCAACAGTAAATCAGCCCCAGCATTTT
j_call: TRBJ1-5
d_call: -
v_call: TRBV4-2
clone_size: -

cdr3_aa: CASSARDGNQPQHF
cdr3_nt: TGTGCCAGCAGCGCCCGGGACGGCAATCAGCCCCAGCATTTT
j_call: TRBJ1-5
d_call: -
v_call: TRBV7-9
clone_size: -